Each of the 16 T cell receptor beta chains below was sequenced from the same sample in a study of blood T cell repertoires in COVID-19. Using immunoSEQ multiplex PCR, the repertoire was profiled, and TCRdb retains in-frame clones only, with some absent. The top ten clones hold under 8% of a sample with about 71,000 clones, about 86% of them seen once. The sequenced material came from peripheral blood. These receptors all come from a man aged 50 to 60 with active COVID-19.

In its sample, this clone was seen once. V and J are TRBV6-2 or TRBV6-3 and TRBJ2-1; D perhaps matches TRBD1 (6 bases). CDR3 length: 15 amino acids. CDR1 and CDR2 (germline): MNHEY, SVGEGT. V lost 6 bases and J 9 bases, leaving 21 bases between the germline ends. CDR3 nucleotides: TGTGCCAGCAGCCCCTGGGCAGGGGTGGTCGGTGAGCAGTTCTTC. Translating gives CASSPWAGVVGEQFF.

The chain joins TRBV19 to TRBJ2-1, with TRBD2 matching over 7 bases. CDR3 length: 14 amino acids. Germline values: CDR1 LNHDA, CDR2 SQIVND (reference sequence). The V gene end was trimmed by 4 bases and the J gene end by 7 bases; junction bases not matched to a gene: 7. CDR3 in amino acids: CASSNYGGKNEQFF. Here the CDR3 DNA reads TGTGCCAGTAGTAATTACGGGGGGAAGAATGAGCAGTTCTTC.

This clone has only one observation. The CDR3 is CASSTRLDTDTQYF. The DNA for the CDR3 is TGTGCCAGTAGTACCCGACTGGACACAGATACGCAGTATTTT. V gene TRBV19 combines with J gene TRBJ2-3; D gene unclear. The length of the CDR3 is 14 residues. Germline V lookup: CDR1 LNHDA, CDR2 SQIVND (reference sequence). V shed 4 bases and J shed 2 bases, with 10 bases lying between them.

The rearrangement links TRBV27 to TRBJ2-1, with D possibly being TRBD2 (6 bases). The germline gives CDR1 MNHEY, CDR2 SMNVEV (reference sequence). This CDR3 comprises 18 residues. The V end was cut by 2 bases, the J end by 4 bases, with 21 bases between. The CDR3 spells CASSLTTFAGSVYNEQFF. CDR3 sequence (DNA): TGTGCCAGCAGTTTAACAACCTTCGCGGGGTCGGTATACAATGAGCAGTTCTTC.

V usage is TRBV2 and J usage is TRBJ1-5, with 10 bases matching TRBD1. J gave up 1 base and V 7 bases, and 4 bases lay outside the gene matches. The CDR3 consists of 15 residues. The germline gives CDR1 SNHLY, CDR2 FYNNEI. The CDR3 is CASTRTGGSNQPQHF. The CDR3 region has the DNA TGTGCCAGCACCAGGACAGGGGGGAGCAATCAGCCCCAGCATTTT. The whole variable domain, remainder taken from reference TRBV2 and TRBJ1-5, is EPEVTQTPSHQVTQMGQEVILRCVPISNHLYFYWYRQILGQKVEFLVSFYNNEISEKSEIFDDQFSVERPDGSNFTLKIRSTKLEDSAMYFCASTRTGGSNQPQHFGDGTRLSIL.

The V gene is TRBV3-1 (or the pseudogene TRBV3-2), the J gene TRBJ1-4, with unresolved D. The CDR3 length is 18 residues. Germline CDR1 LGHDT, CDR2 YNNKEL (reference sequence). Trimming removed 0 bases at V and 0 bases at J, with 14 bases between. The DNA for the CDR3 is TGTGCCAGCAGCCAAGATCCTATTCAGGCTGCAACTAATGAAAAACTGTTTTTT. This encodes CASSQDPIQAATNEKLFF.

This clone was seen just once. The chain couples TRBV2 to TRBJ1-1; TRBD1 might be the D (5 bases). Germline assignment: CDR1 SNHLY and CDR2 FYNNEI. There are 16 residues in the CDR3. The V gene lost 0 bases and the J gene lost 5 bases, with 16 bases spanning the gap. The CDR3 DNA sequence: TGTGCCAGCAGTGAAGCGGGCCGCGGGGGAGAGACTGAAGCTTTCTTT. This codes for CASSEAGRGGETEAFF.

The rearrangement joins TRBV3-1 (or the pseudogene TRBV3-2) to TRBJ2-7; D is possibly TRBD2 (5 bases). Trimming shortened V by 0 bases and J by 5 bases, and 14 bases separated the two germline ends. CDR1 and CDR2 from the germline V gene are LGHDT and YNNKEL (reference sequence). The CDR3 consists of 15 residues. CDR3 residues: CASSQDLTAGNEQYF. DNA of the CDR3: TGTGCCAGCAGCCAAGATCTAACTGCCGGGAACGAGCAGTACTTC.

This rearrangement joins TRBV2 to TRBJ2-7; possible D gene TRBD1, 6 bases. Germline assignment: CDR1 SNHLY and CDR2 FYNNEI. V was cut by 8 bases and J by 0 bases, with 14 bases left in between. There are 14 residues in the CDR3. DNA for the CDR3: TGTGCCAGCGGGGACATCTCGAGCTCCTACGAGCAGTACTTC. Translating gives CASGDISSSYEQYF.

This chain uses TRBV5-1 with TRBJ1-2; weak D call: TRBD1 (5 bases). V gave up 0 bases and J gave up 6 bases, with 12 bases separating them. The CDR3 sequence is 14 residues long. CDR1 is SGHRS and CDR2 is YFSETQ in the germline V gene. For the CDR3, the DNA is TGCGCCAGCAGCTTGGCGGGCAGGGTCGATGGCTACACCTTC. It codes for CASSLAGRVDGYTF.

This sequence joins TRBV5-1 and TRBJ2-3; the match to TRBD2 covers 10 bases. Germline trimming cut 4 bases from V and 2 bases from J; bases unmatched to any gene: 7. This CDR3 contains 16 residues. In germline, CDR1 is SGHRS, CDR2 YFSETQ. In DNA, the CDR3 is TGCGCCAGCAGCGAAAGCCTAGCGGGGGCCACAGATACGCAGTATTTT. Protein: CASSESLAGATDTQYF.

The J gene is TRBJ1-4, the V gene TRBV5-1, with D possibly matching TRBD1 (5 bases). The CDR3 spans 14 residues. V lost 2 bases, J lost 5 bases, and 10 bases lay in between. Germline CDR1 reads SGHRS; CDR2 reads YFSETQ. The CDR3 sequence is CASSFQGNNEKLFF. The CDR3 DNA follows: TGCGCCAGCAGCTTCCAGGGAAACAATGAAAAACTGTTTTTT.

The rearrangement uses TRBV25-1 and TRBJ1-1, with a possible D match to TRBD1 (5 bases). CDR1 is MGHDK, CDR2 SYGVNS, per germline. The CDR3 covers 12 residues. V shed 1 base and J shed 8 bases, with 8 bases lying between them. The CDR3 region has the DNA TGTGCCAGCAGTGAATCGGCAGGGGAAGCTTTCTTT. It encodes CASSESAGEAFF.

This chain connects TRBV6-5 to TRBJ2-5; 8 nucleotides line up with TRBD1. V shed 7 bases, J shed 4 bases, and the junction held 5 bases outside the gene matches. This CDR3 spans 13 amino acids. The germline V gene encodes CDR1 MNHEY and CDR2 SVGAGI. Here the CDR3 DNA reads TGTGCCAGCACTCAGACAGGGGTAGAGACCCAGTACTTC. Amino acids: CASTQTGVETQYF.

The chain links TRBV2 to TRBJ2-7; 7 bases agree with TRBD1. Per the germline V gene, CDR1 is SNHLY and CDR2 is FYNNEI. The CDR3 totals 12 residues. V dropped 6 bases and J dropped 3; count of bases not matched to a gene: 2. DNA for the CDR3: TGTGCCAGCAGCGGGGACAGCTACGAGCAGTACGTC. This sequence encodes CASSGDSYEQYV.

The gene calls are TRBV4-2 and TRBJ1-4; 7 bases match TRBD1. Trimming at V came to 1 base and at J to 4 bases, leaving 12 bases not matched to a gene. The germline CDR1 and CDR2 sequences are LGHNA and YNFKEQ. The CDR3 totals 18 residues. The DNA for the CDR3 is TGTGCCAGCAGCCAAGGTGGGGAACCGGGACAGCGTAATGAAAAACTGTTTTTT. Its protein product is CASSQGGEPGQRNEKLFF.